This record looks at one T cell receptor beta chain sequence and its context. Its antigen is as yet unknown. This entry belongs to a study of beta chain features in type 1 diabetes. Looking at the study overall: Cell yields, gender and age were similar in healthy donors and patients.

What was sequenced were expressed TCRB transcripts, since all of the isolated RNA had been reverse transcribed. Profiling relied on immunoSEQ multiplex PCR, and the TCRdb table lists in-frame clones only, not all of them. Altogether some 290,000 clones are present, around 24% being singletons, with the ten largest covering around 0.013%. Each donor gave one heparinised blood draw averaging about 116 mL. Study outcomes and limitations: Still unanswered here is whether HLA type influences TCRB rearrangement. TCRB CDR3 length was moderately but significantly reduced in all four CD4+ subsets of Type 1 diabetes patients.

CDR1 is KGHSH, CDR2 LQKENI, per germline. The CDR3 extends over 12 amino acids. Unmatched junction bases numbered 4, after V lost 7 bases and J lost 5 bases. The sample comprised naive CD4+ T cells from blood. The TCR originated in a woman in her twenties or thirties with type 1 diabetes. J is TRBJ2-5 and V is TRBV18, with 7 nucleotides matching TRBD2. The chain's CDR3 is CASLRAGETQYF. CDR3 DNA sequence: TGTGCCAGCTTGAGAGCGGGGGAGACCCAGTACTTC.